Listed here are 12 T cell receptor beta chains from one sample, sequenced in a study of immune characteristics of hereditary and idiopathic chronic pancreatitis. Method: immunoSEQ multiplex PCR; TCRdb's copy keeps in-frame clones and lacks some. The repertoire holds about 1,700 clones, with 70% to 80% as singletons. Chronic pancreatitis tissue was collected during total pancreatectomy with islet autotransplantation. Sequencing used pancreas tissue with hereditary chronic pancreatitis. The receptor set was obtained from a human donor with chronic pancreatitis.

The V call is TRBV7-2, the J call TRBJ1-6, with D tentatively TRBD1 (6 bases). Between the trimmed V and J ends, which lost 6 bases and 10 bases, there was a span of 13 bases. The germline CDR1 and CDR2 sequences are SGHTA and FQGNSA. The CDR3 length is 13 residues. DNA for the CDR3: TGTGCCAGCAGTTACACAGGGAACTCACCCCTCCACTTT. Translating it yields CASSYTGNSPLHF.

The genes are TRBV5-1 and TRBJ1-2; D gene unclear. The germline V gene has CDR1 SGHRS and CDR2 YFSETQ. The CDR3 extends over 15 amino acids. V was cut by 5 bases and J by 0 bases, with 14 bases left in between. For the CDR3, the DNA is TGCGCCAGCAGGAGGGAGACGCTAGCTAACTATGGCTACACCTTC. Translated: CASRRETLANYGYTF.

V gene TRBV6-5 combines with J gene TRBJ2-7; D gene unclear. Per the germline V gene, CDR1 is MNHEY and CDR2 is SVGAGI. V was cut by 2 bases and J by 3 bases, with 11 bases left in between. The CDR3 totals 14 residues. Written as DNA, the CDR3 is TGTGCCAGCAGTTACCGGCAGACCAACTACGAGCAGTACTTC. It codes for CASSYRQTNYEQYF.

The chain recombines TRBV27 with TRBJ2-5, with a tentative D call TRBD2 (7 bases). This CDR3 comprises 15 residues. Trimming shortened V by 8 bases and J by 5 bases, and 21 bases separated the two germline ends. The germline V gene has CDR1 MNHEY and CDR2 SMNVEV (reference sequence). For the CDR3, the DNA is TGTGCCAGCGGGATTGACGGGGGGCCCCGGGAGACCCAGTACTTC. Its protein is CASGIDGGPRETQYF.

The chain joins TRBV6-6 to TRBJ1-5; TRBD1 matches 8 bases. Germline lookup yields CDR1 MNHNY and CDR2 SVGAGI (reference sequence). CDR3 size: 15 residues. J was trimmed by 5 bases and V by 0 bases; bases with no gene match: 3. The CDR3 is CASSYSTGEDQPQHF. The CDR3 nucleotides read TGTGCCAGCAGTTACTCGACAGGGGAGGATCAGCCCCAGCATTTT.

The V call is TRBV3-1 (or the pseudogene TRBV3-2), the J call TRBJ2-7; maybe TRBD1 (5 bases). V gave up 1 base and J gave up 0 bases, with 7 bases separating them. Germline values: CDR1 LGHDT, CDR2 YNNKEL (reference sequence). The CDR3 runs to 14 residues. The CDR3 bases are TGTGCCAGCAGCCAAGGACAGAGCTCCTACGAGCAGTACTTC. This sequence encodes CASSQGQSSYEQYF.

The rearrangement joins TRBV27 to TRBJ1-1, with D possibly TRBD1 on 5 matching bases. Germline assignment: CDR1 MNHEY and CDR2 SMNVEV (reference sequence). Trimming removed 7 bases at V and 0 bases at J, with 18 bases between. This CDR3 has 16 residues. The CDR3 here is CASMGYQGGMNTEAFF. The CDR3 DNA is TGTGCCAGCATGGGTTATCAGGGTGGCATGAACACTGAAGCTTTCTTT.

This rearrangement joins TRBV27 to TRBJ1-1; D is perhaps TRBD1 (5 bases). The CDR3 covers 12 residues. Germline V gene sequence: CDR1 MNHEY, CDR2 SMNVEV (reference sequence). Trimming stripped 7 bases from V and 3 bases from J, with 9 bases between. In DNA form, the CDR3 reads TGTGCCAGCAAATTAGGGGACACTGAAGCTTTCTTT. This sequence encodes CASKLGDTEAFF.

V is TRBV27 and J is TRBJ1-1; D is ambiguous. CDR1 is MNHEY and CDR2 is SMNVEV in the germline V gene (reference sequence). Trimming left V 6 bases short and J 4 bases short, with 15 bases between. The CDR3 spans 14 residues. The CDR3 here is CASSLGGLSTEAFF. In nucleotides, the CDR3 is TGTGCCAGCAGCCTGGGTGGATTAAGCACTGAAGCTTTCTTT.

The CDR3 spells CASRAGTEISPLHF. The CDR3 coding sequence is TGTGCCAGCAGGGCCGGGACAGAGATTTCACCCCTCCACTTT. V and J are TRBV2 and TRBJ1-6; 7 bases line up with TRBD1. The CDR3 has 14 residues. Germline V CDR1 and CDR2: SNHLY, FYNNEI. Trimming cost V 6 bases and J 9 bases; bases outside gene matches: 8.

The chain has TRBV6-4 and TRBJ2-3; the match to TRBD2 covers 9 bases. The CDR3 has 16 residues. J was trimmed by 1 base and V by 0 bases; bases with no gene match: 2. Germline CDR1 MRHNA, CDR2 SNTAGT. CDR3 region: CASSDSGGGGTDTQYF. The CDR3 coding sequence is TGTGCCAGCAGTGACTCGGGCGGGGGGGGCACAGATACGCAGTATTTT.

Turning to this clone: The sample holds other DNA sequences that translate to the same CDR3. J is TRBJ1-2 and V is TRBV7-9; D is unresolved. Trimming removed 3 bases from V and 4 bases from J, with 6 bases in between. The CDR3 is 12 amino acids. CDR1 is SEHNR and CDR2 is FQNEAQ in the germline V gene (reference sequence). CDR3 residues: CASSLDGYGYTF. CDR3 DNA: TGTGCCAGCAGCTTGGACGGCTATGGCTACACCTTC.